This T cell receptor beta chain appears in the sequencing data of a study of blood T cells in healthy people across ages. CDR3 length: 13 residues. The germline CDR1 and CDR2 sequences are MDHEN and SYDVKM. V was pared by 6 bases and J by 0 bases, with 8 bases between. This clonotype was picked up a small number of times. A sample-barcoded 5' primer and a J-beta primer mix were used in a second PCR of about 6 to 12 cycles. Every cDNA was tagged by a template-switch adaptor with 12 random nucleotides. TCRdb processed the 5' RACE reads anew with MiXCR; each CDR3 protein has one entry. The repertoire consists of 700,000 or so distinct CDR3 sequences, with about 20% occurring once and the leading ten covering roughly a fifth.

The source material was blood. This clonotype was sampled from a man in his 70s in good health. This chain uses TRBV28 with TRBJ2-5; D gene uncertain. CDR3 amino acids: CASRLSNQETQYF. CDR3 bases: TGTGCCAGCAGGCTCAGCAACCAAGAGACCCAGTACTTC.